This T cell receptor (beta chain) is drawn from a study of CD8+ T cells in alopecia areata. The CDR3 is 13 residues long. V gave up 7 bases and J gave up 2 bases, with 9 bases separating them. Germline CDR1 and CDR2: SQVTM and ANQGSEA. cDNA serving as the sequencing template came from extracted, reverse transcribed RNA. Data came from immunoSEQ multiplex PCR; TCRdb stores just in-frame clones and leaves some out. The repertoire holds around 130,000 clones, with around three fifths as singletons. This clonotype was obtained from a human donor with alopecia areata. This specimen was CD4+ T cells sorted from blood, taken at week 0. The chain employs TRBV29-1 and TRBJ1-6; D remains unclear. The CDR3: CSALTAYNSPLHF. In DNA, the CDR3 is TGCAGCGCCCTTACGGCCTATAATTCACCCCTCCACTTT. Filled out from reference TRBV29-1 and TRBJ1-6, the complete variable domain reads SAVISQKPSRDICQRGTSLTIQCQVDSQVTMMFWYRQQPGQSLTLIATANQGSEATYESGFVIDKFPISRPNLTFSTLTVSNMSPEDSSIYLCSALTAYNSPLHFGNGTRLTVT.